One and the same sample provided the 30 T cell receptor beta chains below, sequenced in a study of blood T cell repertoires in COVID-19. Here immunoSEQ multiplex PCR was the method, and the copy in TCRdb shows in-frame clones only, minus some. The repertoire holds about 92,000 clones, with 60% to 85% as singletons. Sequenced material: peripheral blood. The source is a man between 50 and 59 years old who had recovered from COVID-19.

CDR3 coding DNA: TGTGCCAGCAGCGTAGGAACAGGGGGCTTTGAAGCTTTCTTT. The encoded protein is CASSVGTGGFEAFF. V and J are TRBV9 and TRBJ1-1; 9 bases are a match to TRBD1. Per the germline V gene, CDR1 is SGDLS and CDR2 is YYNGEE. The J segment lost 7 bases and the V segment lost 0 bases, leaving 4 bases of the junction unmatched. This CDR3 has 14 residues. The complete variable domain, with remaining parts taken from reference TRBV9 and TRBJ1-1, reads DSGVTQTPKHLITATGQRVTLRCSPRSGDLSVYWYQQSLDQGLQFLIQYYNGEERAKGNILERFSAQQFPDLHSELNLSSLELGDSALYFCASSVGTGGFEAFFGQGTRLTVV.

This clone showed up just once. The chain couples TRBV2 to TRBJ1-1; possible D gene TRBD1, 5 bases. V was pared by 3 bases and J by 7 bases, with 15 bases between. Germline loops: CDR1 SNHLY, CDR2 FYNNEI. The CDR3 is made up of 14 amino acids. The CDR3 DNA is TGTGCCAGCAGTGAGGATCCGGGGGTGGGTGAAGCTTTCTTT. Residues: CASSEDPGVGEAFF.

DNA for the CDR3: TGCGCCAGCAGCCAAGAGGGTGGACTCGAGCAGTACTTC. Translated: CASSQEGGLEQYF. V and J are TRBV4-1 and TRBJ2-7; maybe TRBD2 (5 bases). CDR3 length: 13 residues. Trimming stripped 0 bases from V and 6 bases from J, with 9 bases between. Looked up from germline, CDR1 is MGHRA and CDR2 is YSYEKL.

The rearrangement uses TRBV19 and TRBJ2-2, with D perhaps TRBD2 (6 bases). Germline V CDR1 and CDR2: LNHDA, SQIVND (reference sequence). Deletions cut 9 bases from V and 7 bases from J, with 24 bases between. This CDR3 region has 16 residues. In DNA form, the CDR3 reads TGTGCCAGCTACCGACTAGGAGGAGGGTTGTTCGGGGAGCTGTTTTTT. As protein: CASYRLGGGLFGELFF. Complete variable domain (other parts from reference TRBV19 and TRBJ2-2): DGGITQSPKYLFRKEGQNVTLSCEQNLNHDAMYWYRQDPGQGLRLIYYSQIVNDFQKGDIAEGYSVSREKKESFPLTVTSAQKNPTAFYLCASYRLGGGLFGELFFGEGSRLTVL.

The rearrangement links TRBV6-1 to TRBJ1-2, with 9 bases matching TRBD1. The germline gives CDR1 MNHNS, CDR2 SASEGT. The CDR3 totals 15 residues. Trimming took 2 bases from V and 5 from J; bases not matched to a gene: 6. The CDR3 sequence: CASSESGQGRYGYTF. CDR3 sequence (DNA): TGTGCCAGCAGTGAATCAGGACAGGGGAGGTATGGCTACACCTTC.

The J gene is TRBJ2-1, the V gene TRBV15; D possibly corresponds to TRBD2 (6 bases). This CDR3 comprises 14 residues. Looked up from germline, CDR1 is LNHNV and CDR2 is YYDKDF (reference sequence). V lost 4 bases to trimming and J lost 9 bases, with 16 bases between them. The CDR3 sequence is CATSTREKLGEQFF. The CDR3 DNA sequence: TGTGCCACCAGCACTCGGGAGAAGCTTGGTGAGCAGTTCTTC.

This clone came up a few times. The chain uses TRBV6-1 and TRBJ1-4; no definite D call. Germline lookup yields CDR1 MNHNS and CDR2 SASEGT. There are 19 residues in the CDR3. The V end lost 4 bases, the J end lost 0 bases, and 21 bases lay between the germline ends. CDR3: CASSGDYTSKGTTNEKLFF. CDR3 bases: TGTGCCAGCAGTGGTGATTATACTAGTAAGGGAACAACTAATGAAAAACTGTTTTTT.

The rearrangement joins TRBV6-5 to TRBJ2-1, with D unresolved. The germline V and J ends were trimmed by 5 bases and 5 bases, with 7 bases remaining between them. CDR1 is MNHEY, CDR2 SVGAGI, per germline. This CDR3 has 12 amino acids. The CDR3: CASSPRDNEQFF. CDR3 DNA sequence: TGTGCCAGCAGTCCTAGAGACAATGAGCAGTTCTTC.

The chain's CDR3 is CASSRTGTSNYGYTF. The DNA of the CDR3 is TGTGCCAGCAGCCGGACAGGGACCTCTAACTATGGCTACACCTTC. The chain couples TRBV28 to TRBJ1-2; TRBD1 matches 8 bases. V gave up 6 bases and J gave up 0 bases; unmatched junction bases: 6. CDR1 and CDR2 from the germline V gene are MDHEN and SYDVKM. This CDR3 is 15 amino acids long.

The CDR3 loop reads CASSEQGVQPQHF. DNA of the CDR3: TGTGCCAGCAGTGAACAAGGGGTACAGCCCCAGCATTTT. V and J are TRBV25-1 and TRBJ1-5; TRBD1 is a possible D gene (5 bases). There are 13 residues in the CDR3. V was trimmed by 2 bases and J by 7 bases, leaving 9 bases between them. From germline, CDR1 is MGHDK and CDR2 SYGVNS. Full variable domain (remainder filled in from reference TRBV25-1 and TRBJ1-5): EADIYQTPRYLVIGTGKKITLECSQTMGHDKMYWYQQDPGMELHLIHYSYGVNSTEKGDLSSESTVSRIRTEHFPLTLESARPSHTSQYLCASSEQGVQPQHFGDGTRLSIL.

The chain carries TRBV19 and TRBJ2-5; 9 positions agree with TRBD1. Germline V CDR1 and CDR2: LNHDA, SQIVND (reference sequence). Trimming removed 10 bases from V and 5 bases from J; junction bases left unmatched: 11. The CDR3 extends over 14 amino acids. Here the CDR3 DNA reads TGTGCCACCAGGAGGGGACAGGGATGGGAGACCCAGTACTTC. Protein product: CATRRGQGWETQYF. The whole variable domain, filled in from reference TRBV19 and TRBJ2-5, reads DGGITQSPKYLFRKEGQNVTLSCEQNLNHDAMYWYRQDPGQGLRLIYYSQIVNDFQKGDIAEGYSVSREKKESFPLTVTSAQKNPTAFYLCATRRGQGWETQYFGPGTRLLVL.

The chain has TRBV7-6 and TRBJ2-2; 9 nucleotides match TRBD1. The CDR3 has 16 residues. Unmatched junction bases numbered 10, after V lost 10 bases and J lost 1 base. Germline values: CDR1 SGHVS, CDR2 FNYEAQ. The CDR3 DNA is TGTGCCACCCCGGACAGGGGAGATCAGAACACCGGGGAGCTGTTTTTT. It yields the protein CATPDRGDQNTGELFF. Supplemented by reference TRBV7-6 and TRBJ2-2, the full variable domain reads GAGVSQSPRYKVTKRGQDVALRCDPISGHVSLYWYRQALGQGPEFLTYFNYEAQQDKSGLPNDRFSAERPEGSISTLTIQRTEQRDSAMYRCATPDRGDQNTGELFFGEGSRLTVL.

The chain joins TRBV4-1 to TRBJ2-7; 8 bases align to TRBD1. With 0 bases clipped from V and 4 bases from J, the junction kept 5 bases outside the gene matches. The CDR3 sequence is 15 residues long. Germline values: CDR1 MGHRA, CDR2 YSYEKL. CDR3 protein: CASSQEIQGGYEQYF. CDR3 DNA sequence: TGCGCCAGCAGCCAAGAGATACAGGGGGGATACGAGCAGTACTTC.

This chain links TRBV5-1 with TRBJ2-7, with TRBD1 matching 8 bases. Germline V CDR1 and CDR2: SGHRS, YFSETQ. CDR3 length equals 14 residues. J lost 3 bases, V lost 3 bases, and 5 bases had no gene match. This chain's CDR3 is CASSWAGQDYEQYF. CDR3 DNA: TGCGCCAGCAGCTGGGCGGGACAGGACTACGAGCAGTACTTC.

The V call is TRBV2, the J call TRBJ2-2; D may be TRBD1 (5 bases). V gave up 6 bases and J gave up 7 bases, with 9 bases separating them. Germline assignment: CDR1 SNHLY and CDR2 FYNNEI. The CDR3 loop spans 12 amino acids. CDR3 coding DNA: TGTGCCAGCAGGCTAGGGGTCGGGGAGCTGTTTTTT. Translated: CASRLGVGELFF.

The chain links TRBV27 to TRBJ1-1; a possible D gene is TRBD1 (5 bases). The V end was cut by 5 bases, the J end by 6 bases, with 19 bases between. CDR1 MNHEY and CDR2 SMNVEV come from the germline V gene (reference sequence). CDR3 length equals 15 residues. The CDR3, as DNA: TGTGCCAGCAGTCCGGCGCGGGGGGGAGTGGCTGAAGCTTTCTTT. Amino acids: CASSPARGGVAEAFF.

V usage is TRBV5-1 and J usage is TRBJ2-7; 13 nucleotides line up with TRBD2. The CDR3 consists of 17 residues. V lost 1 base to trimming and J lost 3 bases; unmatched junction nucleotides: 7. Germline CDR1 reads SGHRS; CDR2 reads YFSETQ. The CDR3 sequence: CASSLTSGGAKDYEQYF. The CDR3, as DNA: TGCGCCAGCAGCTTGACTAGCGGGGGGGCCAAAGACTACGAGCAGTACTTC.

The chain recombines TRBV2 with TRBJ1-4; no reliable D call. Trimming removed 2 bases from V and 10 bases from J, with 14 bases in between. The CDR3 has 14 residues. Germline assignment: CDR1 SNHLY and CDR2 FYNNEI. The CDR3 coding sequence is TGTGCCAGCAGTGAATCTAACGTCGGTGGAAAACTGTTTTTT. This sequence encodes CASSESNVGGKLFF.

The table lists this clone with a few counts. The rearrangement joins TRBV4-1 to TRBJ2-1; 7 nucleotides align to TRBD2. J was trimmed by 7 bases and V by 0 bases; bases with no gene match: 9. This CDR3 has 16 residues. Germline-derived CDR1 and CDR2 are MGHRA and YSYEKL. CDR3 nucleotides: TGCGCCAGCAGCCAAGAGTGGGCGGGAGCGGGAAATGAGCAGTTCTTC. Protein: CASSQEWAGAGNEQFF.

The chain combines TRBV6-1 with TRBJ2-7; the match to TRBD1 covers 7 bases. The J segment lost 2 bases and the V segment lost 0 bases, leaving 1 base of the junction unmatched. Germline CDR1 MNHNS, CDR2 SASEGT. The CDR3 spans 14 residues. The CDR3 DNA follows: TGTGCCAGCAGTGAAGCTAGGGGGCCCTACGAGCAGTACTTC. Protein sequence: CASSEARGPYEQYF.

In nucleotides, the CDR3 is TGTGCCAGCAGCCTCTTAGCGGGAGGCACCGGGGAGCTGTTTTTT. It translates to CASSLLAGGTGELFF. This rearrangement joins TRBV7-9 to TRBJ2-2; 10 bases align to TRBD2. The ends lost 5 bases at V and 4 bases at J; junction bases unmatched: 4. CDR1 is SEHNR, CDR2 FQNEAQ, per germline (reference sequence). The length of the CDR3 is 15 residues.

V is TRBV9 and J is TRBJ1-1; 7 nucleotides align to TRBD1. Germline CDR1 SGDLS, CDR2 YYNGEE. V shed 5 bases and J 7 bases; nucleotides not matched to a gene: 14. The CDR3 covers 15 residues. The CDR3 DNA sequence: TGTGCCAGCAGAGAAATGTTCGGGACAGCAAATGAAGCTTTCTTT. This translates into CASREMFGTANEAFF.

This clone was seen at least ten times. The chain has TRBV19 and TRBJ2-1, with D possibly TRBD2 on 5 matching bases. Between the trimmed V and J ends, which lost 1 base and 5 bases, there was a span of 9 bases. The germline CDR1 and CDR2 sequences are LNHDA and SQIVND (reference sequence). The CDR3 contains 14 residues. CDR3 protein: CASSIGPGNNEQFF. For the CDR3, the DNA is TGTGCCAGTAGTATAGGGCCGGGGAACAATGAGCAGTTCTTC.

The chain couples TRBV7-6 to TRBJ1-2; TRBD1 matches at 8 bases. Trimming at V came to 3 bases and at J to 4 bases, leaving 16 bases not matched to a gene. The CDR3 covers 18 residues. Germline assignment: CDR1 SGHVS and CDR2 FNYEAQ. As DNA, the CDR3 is TGTGCCAGCAGCTTCGACAGGGGCGAACGGCAGGTCGTCTATGGCTACACCTTC. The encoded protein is CASSFDRGERQVVYGYTF.

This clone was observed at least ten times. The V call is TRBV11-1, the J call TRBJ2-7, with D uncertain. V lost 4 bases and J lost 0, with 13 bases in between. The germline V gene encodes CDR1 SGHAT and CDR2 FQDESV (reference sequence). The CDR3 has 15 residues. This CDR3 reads CASSSDAVSSYEQYF. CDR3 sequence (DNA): TGTGCCAGCAGCTCCGATGCGGTTAGCTCCTACGAGCAGTACTTC.

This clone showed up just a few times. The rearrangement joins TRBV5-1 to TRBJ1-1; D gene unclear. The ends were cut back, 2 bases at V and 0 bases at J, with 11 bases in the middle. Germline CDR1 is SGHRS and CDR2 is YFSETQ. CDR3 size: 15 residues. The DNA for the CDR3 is TGCGCCAGCAGCTTCGGTAACCTAATGAACACTGAAGCTTTCTTT. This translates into CASSFGNLMNTEAFF.

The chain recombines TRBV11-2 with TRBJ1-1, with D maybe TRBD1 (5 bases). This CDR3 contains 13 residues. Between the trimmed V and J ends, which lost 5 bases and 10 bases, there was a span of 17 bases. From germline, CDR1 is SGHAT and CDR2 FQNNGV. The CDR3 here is CASSEDRGRAAFF. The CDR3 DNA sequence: TGTGCCAGCAGCGAAGATAGGGGCAGGGCAGCTTTCTTT.

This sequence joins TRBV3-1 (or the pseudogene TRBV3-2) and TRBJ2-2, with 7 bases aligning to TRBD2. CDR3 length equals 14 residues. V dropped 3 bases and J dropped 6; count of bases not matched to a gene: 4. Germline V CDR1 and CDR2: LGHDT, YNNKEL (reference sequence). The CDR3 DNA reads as TGTGCCAGCAGCCAGCGGGAGAGGTCCGGGGAGCTGTTTTTT. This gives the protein CASSQRERSGELFF.

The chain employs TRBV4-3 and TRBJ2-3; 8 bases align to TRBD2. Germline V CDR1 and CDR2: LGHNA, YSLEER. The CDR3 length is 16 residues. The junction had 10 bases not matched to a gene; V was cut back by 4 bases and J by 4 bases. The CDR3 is CASSRLSGISSDTQYF. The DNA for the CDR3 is TGCGCCAGCAGCCGGCTTAGCGGGATAAGCTCAGATACGCAGTATTTT.

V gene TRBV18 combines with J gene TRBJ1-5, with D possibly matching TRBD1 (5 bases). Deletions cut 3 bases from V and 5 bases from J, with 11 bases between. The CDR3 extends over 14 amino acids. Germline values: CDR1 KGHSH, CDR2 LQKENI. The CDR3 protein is CASSPQGVDQPQHF. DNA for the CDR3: TGTGCCAGCTCACCTCAGGGTGTCGATCAGCCCCAGCATTTT.